This is a list of T cell receptor beta chains from one sample in a study of response to subunit inactivated influenza vaccine. MiXCR, applied by TCRdb to the RT-PCR reads, yields one record per CDR3 protein. The data contain some 640,000 distinct CDR3 sequences, roughly 13% of them singletons. This sample comprised PBMCs from blood, obtained 14 to 15 days before vaccination. These receptors all come from a man aged 50-60 years who received an inactivated influenza vaccine. Both conserved end residues are trimmed from each CDR3. A D gene is named only where the DNA matches it firmly. The size field is filled for only some rows; it gives once, few, many or a size class.

d_call,j_call,v_call,clone_size,cdr3_aa
.,TRBJ1-4,TRBV12-3/TRBV12-4,.,ASRDWGANEKLF
.,TRBJ2-7,TRBV5-1,many,ASSLLSGASTGYEQY
.,TRBJ1-5,TRBV13,few,ASSRTRGRTQH
.,TRBJ2-3,TRBV5-1,few,ASSLVGGLTDTQY
TRBD2,TRBJ2-1,TRBV15,.,ATSRTPSLAGGGNEQF
.,TRBJ2-1,TRBV7-9,few,ASSPELGDEQF
TRBD1,TRBJ1-2,TRBV27,.,ASSRGTGARPPYGYT
.,TRBJ2-7,TRBV6-1,.,ASKKTDSYEQY
.,TRBJ2-7,TRBV12-3/TRBV12-4,many,ASSPDSLPYEQY
.,TRBJ1-2,TRBV7-9,once,ASSLTGLLANYGYT
.,TRBJ2-1,TRBV12-5,few,ASGLFTGSRHEQF
.,TRBJ1-2,TRBV6-6,few,ASSYRTSAGYT
.,TRBJ2-1,TRBV9,many,ASSVEQGSYNEQF
.,TRBJ2-7,TRBV28,.,ASSFDRRGSYEQY
.,TRBJ1-6,TRBV27,many,ASSGENSPLH
.,TRBJ2-2,TRBV4-2,many,ASRDRNTGELF
TRBD1,TRBJ2-3,TRBV6-2/TRBV6-3,.,ASSRDSGFPSTDTQY
.,TRBJ2-3,TRBV11-2,.,ASSSRAGSEGQY
.,TRBJ2-7,TRBV20-1,few,SAAAGTQDYEQY
TRBD2,TRBJ2-7,TRBV20-1,few,SAKLAAYEQY
TRBD2,TRBJ2-7,TRBV11-1,few,ASRGTSGPFPSYEQY
TRBD1,TRBJ2-2,TRBV28,many,ASSLSGTGITGELF
.,TRBJ2-1,TRBV19,few,ASRRAALSYNEQF
TRBD2,TRBJ2-1,TRBV10-3,.,AISDGLAGAYNEQF
.,TRBJ1-1,TRBV9,few,ASSVEGGLKTEAF
TRBD1,TRBJ2-7,TRBV28,.,ASSRQGEAWEQY
TRBD1,TRBJ2-3,TRBV5-1,few,ASSLDGTGGDTQY
.,TRBJ2-3,TRBV6-1,few,ASSPIRGAGGTDTQY
.,TRBJ2-1,TRBV10-3,few,AIRRGGEEQF
.,TRBJ2-7,TRBV4-1,.,ASSSHRFYEQY